The T cell receptor (beta chain) under discussion was sequenced for a study of OX40 agonist ivuxolimab in advanced cancers. Study-wide context: The dose-escalation group included hepatocellular carcinoma, melanoma, renal cell carcinoma and head and neck cancer. The study, taken as a whole, reports: The expanded peripheral T cells' antigen specificity was not determined.

Assay used: immunoSEQ multiplex PCR; TCRdb lists only in-frame clones, some missing. The table includes under 45,000 clones, 84% detected once. This CDR3 comprises 14 residues. Trimming shortened V by 5 bases and J by 3 bases, and 11 bases separated the two germline ends. Germline loops: CDR1 MDHEN, CDR2 SYDVKM. A remark on this clone: Its antigen is still unknown.

Sampled blood was obtained at baseline, cycle 4 day 1, and cycle 7 day 1. The chain is built from TRBV28 and TRBJ1-5; D gene uncertain. This clonotype was obtained from an adult with an advanced solid tumor such as melanoma, head and neck, liver or kidney cancer. The specimen was CD4+ or CD8+ T cells sorted from blood, collected in a trial of the OX40 agonist ivuxolimab. CDR3 sequence reads: CASSRFEVNQPQHF. The CDR3 coding sequence is TGTGCCAGCAGTCGATTCGAGGTCAATCAGCCCCAGCATTTT.